One sample yielded the 27 T cell receptor beta chains listed below, sequenced in a study of blood T cell repertoires in COVID-19. Using immunoSEQ multiplex PCR, the repertoire was profiled, and TCRdb retains in-frame clones only, with some absent. The sample carries 100,000 or so clones, over 80% recorded once. Sequencing used peripheral blood. The receptor set was obtained from a man aged 50-60 years with acute or convalescent COVID-19.

Worth noting for this clone: The germline gene is not matched at one end of the junction; a read error may be the cause. This chain joins TRBV19 and TRBJ2-2; perhaps TRBD1 as D (6 bases). This CDR3 is 15 amino acids long. Germline V CDR1 and CDR2: LNHDA, SQIVND (reference sequence). The CDR3 DNA sequence: TGTGCCAGTAGTACAGGACAGCGGAACAACGGGGAGCTGTTTTTT. Its translation is CASSTGQRNNGELFF.

The chain recombines TRBV4-3 with TRBJ2-7, with 9 bases lining up with TRBD1. The CDR3 runs to 17 residues. Germline lookup yields CDR1 LGHNA and CDR2 YSLEER. The trim removed 4 bases at V and 4 bases at J, leaving 14 bases unmatched. The CDR3 sequence is CASSRAFRTGDGYEQYF. The CDR3 DNA sequence: TGCGCCAGCAGCCGAGCTTTTCGGACAGGGGACGGGTACGAGCAGTACTTC.

The V call is TRBV19, the J call TRBJ1-5; D is perhaps TRBD1 (5 bases). This CDR3 has 14 amino acids. Germline V CDR1 and CDR2: LNHDA, SQIVND (reference sequence). V was cut by 10 bases and J by 0 bases, with 13 bases left in between. CDR3 DNA: TGTGCCATTGGAGGGGAGTATAGCAATCAGCCCCAGCATTTT. Its protein is CAIGGEYSNQPQHF.

The rearrangement joins TRBV9 to TRBJ1-1; D gene unclear. From germline, CDR1 is SGDLS and CDR2 YYNGEE. The length of the CDR3 is 16 residues. Trimming left V 3 bases short and J 0 bases short, with 15 bases between. CDR3 residues: CASSAKRGLMNTEAFF. The CDR3 nucleotides are TGTGCCAGCAGCGCCAAAAGAGGGCTAATGAACACTGAAGCTTTCTTT.

The genes are TRBV19 and TRBJ2-5; the match to TRBD1 covers 9 bases. The CDR3 spans 13 residues. The germline CDR1 and CDR2 sequences are LNHDA and SQIVND (reference sequence). The J segment lost 4 bases and the V segment lost 5 bases, leaving 2 bases of the junction unmatched. CDR3 amino acids: CASSLQGAETQYF. CDR3 bases: TGTGCCAGTAGTTTACAGGGGGCAGAGACCCAGTACTTC. Based on the CDR3 plus reference TRBV19 and TRBJ2-5, the full variable domain is DGGITQSPKYLFRKEGQNVTLSCEQNLNHDAMYWYRQDPGQGLRLIYYSQIVNDFQKGDIAEGYSVSREKKESFPLTVTSAQKNPTAFYLCASSLQGAETQYFGPGTRLLVL.

This chain links TRBV7-2 with TRBJ2-1; 10 bases match TRBD2. V dropped 1 base and J dropped 9; count of bases not matched to a gene: 6. CDR1 is SGHTA and CDR2 is FQGNSA in the germline V gene. There are 15 residues in the CDR3. CDR3 amino acids: CASSLESGGASEQFF. The DNA for the CDR3 is TGTGCCAGCAGCTTAGAAAGCGGGGGGGCGAGTGAGCAGTTCTTC.

The CDR3 nucleotides read TGTGCCAGCAGTGACCCGGGACAGCCCCGGTCACCCCTCCACTTT. This codes for CASSDPGQPRSPLHF. The chain recombines TRBV2 with TRBJ1-6; the match to TRBD1 covers 7 bases. J gave up 10 bases and V 3 bases, and 9 bases lay outside the gene matches. There are 15 residues in the CDR3. Per the germline V gene, CDR1 is SNHLY and CDR2 is FYNNEI.

V and J are TRBV10-1 and TRBJ1-2; D call uncertain. CDR1 is WNHNN and CDR2 is SYGVQD in the germline V gene (reference sequence). The V and J ends lost 4 bases and 5 bases respectively, with 8 bases between them. CDR3 size: 12 residues. DNA for the CDR3: TGCGCCAGCAGTGGAGGCGGGTATGGCTACACCTTC. It codes for CASSGGGYGYTF.

The chain employs TRBV11-2 and TRBJ2-7; 8 bases line up with TRBD1. The J segment lost 0 bases and the V segment lost 5 bases, leaving 3 bases of the junction unmatched. From germline, CDR1 is SGHAT and CDR2 FQNNGV. This CDR3 region has 14 residues. This CDR3 is CASSDDRGSYEQYF. For the CDR3, the DNA is TGTGCCAGCAGCGACGACAGGGGCTCCTACGAGCAGTACTTC.

The chain links TRBV6-5 to TRBJ1-4; 8 bases fit TRBD1. CDR3 size: 13 residues. The V and J ends lost 6 bases and 10 bases, in that order; junction bases with no gene match: 7. Germline assignment: CDR1 MNHEY and CDR2 SVGAGI. CDR3 coding DNA: TGTGCCAGCAGCTCAGGACAGGGAGGAAAACTGTTTTTT. It specifies CASSSGQGGKLFF.

Only a few counts were recorded for this clone. The genes are TRBV5-1 and TRBJ2-5; 11 bases are a match to TRBD1. This CDR3 spans 16 amino acids. Germline V gives CDR1 SGHRS, CDR2 YFSETQ. Losses at the gene ends were 4 bases for V and 5 bases for J; bases not matched to a gene: 10. The CDR3 region is CASSRNAGTGGETQYF. The CDR3 region has the DNA TGCGCCAGCAGCAGAAACGCCGGGACAGGGGGGGAGACCCAGTACTTC. Based on the CDR3 plus reference TRBV5-1 and TRBJ2-5, the full variable domain is KAGVTQTPRYLIKTRGQQVTLSCSPISGHRSVSWYQQTPGQGLQFLFEYFSETQRNKGNFPGRFSGRQFSNSRSEMNVSTLELGDSALYLCASSRNAGTGGETQYFGPGTRLLVL.

The V and J genes are TRBV7-9 and TRBJ1-2; perhaps TRBD1 as D (5 bases). Germline loops: CDR1 SEHNR, CDR2 FQNEAQ (reference sequence). The CDR3 has 17 amino acids. Trimming took 4 bases from V and 4 from J, leaving 22 bases between them. CDR3 amino acids: CASSSGPLTQGSYGYTF. CDR3 DNA: TGTGCCAGCAGCTCTGGCCCCCTCACGCAGGGTAGCTATGGCTACACCTTC.

This clone showed up just once. The rearrangement uses TRBV10-1 and TRBJ1-1; TRBD1 matches at 8 bases. The CDR3 has 13 residues. The ends lost 8 bases at V and 3 bases at J; junction bases unmatched: 5. Germline loops: CDR1 WNHNN, CDR2 SYGVQD (reference sequence). The CDR3 DNA is TGCGCCAGCCGCCAGGGGGCGGACACTGAAGCTTTCTTT. Protein: CASRQGADTEAFF.

V gene TRBV24-1 combines with J gene TRBJ1-5; 7 bases align to TRBD1. CDR3 length: 15 residues. V was pared by 3 bases and J by 3 bases, with 4 bases of the junction left unmatched. The germline V gene encodes CDR1 KGHDR and CDR2 SFDVKD. The CDR3 sequence is CATSDAGQPNQPQHF. The CDR3, as DNA: TGTGCCACCAGTGATGCGGGACAGCCCAATCAGCCCCAGCATTTT.

The chain uses TRBV29-1 and TRBJ1-5, with TRBD1 matching 8 bases. Germline V gives CDR1 SQVTM, CDR2 ANQGSEA. V was pared by 6 bases and J by 5 bases, with 3 bases of the junction left unmatched. The CDR3 contains 12 residues. CDR3 sequence (DNA): TGCAGCGTATCGACAGGGGATCAGCCCCAGCATTTT. Its protein is CSVSTGDQPQHF.

This sequence joins TRBV5-1 and TRBJ2-3; 9 bases agree with TRBD2. V gave up 10 bases and J gave up 0 bases; unmatched junction bases: 12. Germline V CDR1 and CDR2: SGHRS, YFSETQ. CDR3 length: 16 residues. The chain's CDR3 is CAAAPSGGSSTDTQYF. The CDR3 nucleotides are TGCGCCGCAGCCCCCAGCGGGGGGTCTAGCACAGATACGCAGTATTTT. Supplemented by reference TRBV5-1 and TRBJ2-3, the full variable domain reads KAGVTQTPRYLIKTRGQQVTLSCSPISGHRSVSWYQQTPGQGLQFLFEYFSETQRNKGNFPGRFSGRQFSNSRSEMNVSTLELGDSALYLCAAAPSGGSSTDTQYFGPGTRLTVL.

The chain couples TRBV7-2 to TRBJ1-6; D is perhaps TRBD1 (5 bases). The CDR3 contains 17 residues. Germline CDR1 is SGHTA and CDR2 is FQGNSA. Trimming took off 0 bases at V and 10 bases at J, with 19 bases between the two ends. Written as DNA, the CDR3 is TGTGCCAGCAGCTTAGCGTCGGCAGGGCTTCGCTACTCACCCCTCCACTTT. It encodes CASSLASAGLRYSPLHF.

This chain connects TRBV20-1 to TRBJ2-1; D is unclear. The CDR3 contains 12 residues. CDR1 DFQATT and CDR2 SNEGSKA come from the germline V gene (reference sequence). V lost 3 bases and J lost 4, with 7 bases in between. This CDR3 is CSASSPYNEQFF. CDR3 DNA: TGCAGTGCTAGTAGCCCTTACAATGAGCAGTTCTTC.

The V call is TRBV15, the J call TRBJ1-3; possible D gene TRBD1, 6 bases. The V gene lost 0 bases and the J gene lost 3 bases, with 12 bases spanning the gap. The germline V gene has CDR1 LNHNV and CDR2 YYDKDF (reference sequence). The CDR3 totals 16 residues. The CDR3 loop reads CATSREQGLVGNTIYF. CDR3 bases: TGTGCCACCAGCAGAGAACAGGGTTTAGTTGGAAACACCATATATTTT. Combining the CDR3 with reference TRBV15 and TRBJ1-3 gives the whole variable domain DAMVIQNPRYQVTQFGKPVTLSCSQTLNHNVMYWYQQKSSQAPKLLFHYYDKDFNNEADTPDNFQSRRPNTSFCFLDIRSPGLGDTAMYLCATSREQGLVGNTIYFGEGSWLTVV.

The chain employs TRBV9 and TRBJ1-2, with 8 positions matching TRBD1. The CDR3 totals 18 residues. Germline CDR1 SGDLS, CDR2 YYNGEE. Trimming took 0 bases from V and 6 from J; bases not matched to a gene: 16. The CDR3 nucleotides read TGTGCCAGCAGCGTAGCTTCAGGGGGCGCAAAGGGTGGAAATGGCTACACCTTC. Translated, it gives CASSVASGGAKGGNGYTF.

This CDR3 is CASNRGVDTEAFF. The CDR3 nucleotides are TGTGCCAGCAACAGGGGAGTGGACACTGAAGCTTTCTTT. The chain combines TRBV6-5 with TRBJ1-1, with TRBD1 matching over 7 bases. J gave up 3 bases and V 7 bases, and 5 bases lay outside the gene matches. The CDR3 covers 13 residues. Per the germline V gene, CDR1 is MNHEY and CDR2 is SVGAGI.

The chain joins TRBV29-1 to TRBJ2-7; D gene uncertain. Germline values: CDR1 SQVTM, CDR2 ANQGSEA. The V gene lost 7 bases and the J gene lost 3 bases, with 13 bases spanning the gap. The CDR3 covers 12 residues. CDR3 nucleotides: TGCAGCGCTCGGATCCTAGACTACGAGCAGTACTTC. Amino acid sequence: CSARILDYEQYF.

V is TRBV28 and J is TRBJ2-5, with D tentatively TRBD1 (5 bases). The CDR3 totals 15 residues. With 2 bases removed from V and 0 bases from J, the gap between germline ends came to 10 bases. Germline V gives CDR1 MDHEN, CDR2 SYDVKM. CDR3 sequence reads: CASSLDARDQETQYF. DNA for the CDR3: TGTGCCAGCAGTTTAGACGCCAGGGACCAAGAGACCCAGTACTTC.

The chain carries TRBV19 and TRBJ2-7; D might be TRBD2 (5 bases). Germline V gene sequence: CDR1 LNHDA, CDR2 SQIVND (reference sequence). With 1 base removed from V and 1 base from J, the gap between germline ends came to 8 bases. This CDR3 contains 14 residues. Here the CDR3 DNA reads TGTGCCAGTAGTATAGCCAGCGGATCCTACGAGCAGTACTTC. Protein product: CASSIASGSYEQYF. The full variable domain, rest sourced from reference TRBV19 and TRBJ2-7, is DGGITQSPKYLFRKEGQNVTLSCEQNLNHDAMYWYRQDPGQGLRLIYYSQIVNDFQKGDIAEGYSVSREKKESFPLTVTSAQKNPTAFYLCASSIASGSYEQYFGPGTRLTVT.

The chain carries TRBV7-3 and TRBJ2-1; D unresolved. V dropped 5 bases and J dropped 0 bases, with 11 bases sitting between them. The CDR3 sequence is 15 residues long. Per germline, CDR1 SGHTA and CDR2 FQGTGA. The CDR3 loop is CASSQRTSSYNEQFF. The DNA of the CDR3 is TGTGCCAGCAGCCAAAGAACTTCCTCCTACAATGAGCAGTTCTTC. Filled out from reference TRBV7-3 and TRBJ2-1, the complete variable domain reads GAGVSQTPSNKVTEKGKYVELRCDPISGHTALYWYRQSLGQGPEFLIYFQGTGAADDSGLPNDRFFAVRPEGSVSTLKIQRTERGDSAVYLCASSQRTSSYNEQFFGPGTRLTVL.

This chain connects TRBV29-1 to TRBJ2-7, with D possibly being TRBD2 (5 bases). The V gene lost 5 bases and the J gene lost 1 base, with 12 bases spanning the gap. CDR1 and CDR2 from the germline V gene are SQVTM and ANQGSEA. The CDR3 is 13 amino acids. CDR3 in amino acids: CSVSVGSSYEQYF. The CDR3 nucleotides read TGCAGCGTTAGTGTTGGGAGTTCCTACGAGCAGTACTTC.

The chain recombines TRBV19 with TRBJ1-2; a weak D match, TRBD1 (6 bases). CDR1 LNHDA and CDR2 SQIVND come from the germline V gene (reference sequence). The V and J ends lost 7 bases and 10 bases respectively, with 19 bases between them. The CDR3 is 13 residues long. The CDR3 sequence: CASTSGPAGDYTF. The CDR3 DNA is TGTGCCAGTACCTCGGGACCGGCAGGGGACTACACCTTC.